Below are 30 T cell receptor beta chains sequenced from a single sample in a study of blood T cell repertoires in COVID-19. The table came from immunoSEQ multiplex PCR; TCRdb's copy has only in-frame clones and leaves some out. There are around 200,000 clones in the sample; about 86% occur only once, and approximately 14% lies in the top ten. The specimen was peripheral blood. The receptors derive from a man younger than 45 with active or convalescent COVID-19.

The chain uses TRBV9 and TRBJ1-1; possibly TRBD1 for D (6 bases). The V end lost 4 bases, the J end lost 1 base, and 11 bases lay between the germline ends. Germline V gene data show CDR1 as SGDLS and CDR2 as YYNGEE. This CDR3 comprises 14 residues. The DNA for the CDR3 is TGTGCCAGCAGCCCCGGACAGACGAACACTGAAGCTTTCTTT. As protein: CASSPGQTNTEAFF.

This clone has more than one count but fewer than ten. This chain joins TRBV5-1 and TRBJ1-6; TRBD1 matches at 9 bases. Trimming cost V 4 bases and J 10 bases; bases outside gene matches: 6. The CDR3 extends over 14 amino acids. In germline, CDR1 is SGHRS, CDR2 YFSETQ. Here the CDR3 DNA reads TGCGCCAGCAGCCTAGACAGGGGGGGATCACCCCTCCACTTT. The encoded protein is CASSLDRGGSPLHF.

In this sample, this clone turned up a few times. The chain has TRBV5-5 and TRBJ2-2, with D perhaps TRBD2 (7 bases). Germline lookup yields CDR1 SGHKS and CDR2 YYEKEE (reference sequence). The V and J ends lost 4 bases and 1 base respectively, with 23 bases between them. This CDR3 region has 19 residues. The DNA of the CDR3 is TGTGCCAGCAGCCCAAGGGGGGGGCTAGCGGACCTGAACACCGGGGAGCTGTTTTTT. Its translation is CASSPRGGLADLNTGELFF.

CDR3 in DNA: TGTGCCGGCCGAACAACTGGCGGAAAACTGTTTTTT. It is translated as CAGRTTGGKLFF. V and J are TRBV7-9 and TRBJ1-4; D is unresolved. The CDR3 is 12 residues long. V shed 11 bases and J shed 10 bases, with 17 bases lying between them. CDR1 is SEHNR and CDR2 is FQNEAQ in the germline V gene (reference sequence). The whole variable domain, remainder taken from reference TRBV7-9 and TRBJ1-4, is DTGVSQNPRHKITKRGQNVTFRCDPISEHNRLYWYRQTLGQGPEFLTYFQNEAQLEKSRLLSDRFSAERPKGSFSTLEIQRTEQGDSAMYLCAGRTTGGKLFFGSGTQLSVL.

The V gene is TRBV7-2, the J gene TRBJ1-5; D is unresolved. The V gene lost 1 base and the J gene lost 5 bases, with 15 bases spanning the gap. Germline V gene sequence: CDR1 SGHTA, CDR2 FQGNSA. The CDR3 loop spans 16 amino acids. The CDR3 spells CASSLGTGRSHQPQHF. Here the CDR3 DNA reads TGTGCCAGCAGCTTAGGTACGGGAAGGTCGCATCAGCCCCAGCATTTT.

The chain combines TRBV25-1 with TRBJ1-2; D is possibly TRBD1 (6 bases). Trimming pared 1 base from V and 8 bases from J, leaving 8 bases between. The CDR3 extends over 12 amino acids. The germline V gene has CDR1 MGHDK and CDR2 SYGVNS. The CDR3 sequence is CASSEFGGGYTF. Written as DNA, the CDR3 is TGTGCCAGCAGTGAATTTGGGGGCGGCTACACCTTC.

V gene TRBV10-3 combines with J gene TRBJ2-7; 7 positions match TRBD2. CDR1 and CDR2 from the germline V gene are ENHRY and SYGVKD. The CDR3 consists of 14 residues. With 0 bases clipped from V and 3 bases from J, the junction kept 2 bases outside the gene matches. The CDR3 loop reads CAISESTGGYEQYF. As DNA, the CDR3 is TGTGCCATCAGTGAGTCGACGGGGGGCTACGAGCAGTACTTC.

The chain joins TRBV7-9 to TRBJ2-7, with TRBD1 as a possible D gene (5 bases). Germline values: CDR1 SEHNR, CDR2 FQNEAQ (reference sequence). V dropped 3 bases and J dropped 2 bases, with 11 bases sitting between them. This CDR3 spans 14 amino acids. The CDR3: CASSFAGMAYEQYF. The CDR3, as DNA: TGTGCCAGCAGCTTCGCAGGGATGGCCTACGAGCAGTACTTC.

The rearrangement joins TRBV27 to TRBJ1-6, with a possible D match to TRBD1 (6 bases). The CDR3 consists of 15 residues. With 4 bases removed from V and 3 bases from J, the gap between germline ends came to 10 bases. Germline V gene sequence: CDR1 MNHEY, CDR2 SMNVEV (reference sequence). The CDR3 is CASSSGQNYNSPLHF. The CDR3 DNA reads as TGTGCCAGCAGTTCCGGACAGAACTATAATTCACCCCTCCACTTT.

This clone was counted once. V and J are TRBV7-3 and TRBJ2-3; perhaps TRBD2 as D (6 bases). Trimming removed 5 bases at V and 0 bases at J, with 9 bases between. The germline CDR1 and CDR2 sequences are SGHTA and FQGTGA. This CDR3 contains 14 residues. CDR3 sequence (DNA): TGTGCCAGCAGCCTCGGGACTAGCACAGATACGCAGTATTTT. Protein product: CASSLGTSTDTQYF.

The chain is built from TRBV6-5 and TRBJ1-4; 10 bases map to TRBD1. J gave up 7 bases and V 6 bases, and 5 bases lay outside the gene matches. The CDR3 extends over 14 amino acids. The germline V gene encodes CDR1 MNHEY and CDR2 SVGAGI. CDR3 bases: TGTGCCAGCAGCGGACAGGGGGGTCTTGAAAAACTGTTTTTT. Its translation is CASSGQGGLEKLFF.

This clone occurred a few times. The chain couples TRBV6-4 to TRBJ2-3; D uncertain. This CDR3 has 13 residues. Trimming removed 2 bases at V and 0 bases at J, with 3 bases between. Germline-derived CDR1 and CDR2 are MRHNA and SNTAGT. The CDR3 nucleotides are TGTGCCAGCAGTGACGGCAGCACAGATACGCAGTATTTT. This translates into CASSDGSTDTQYF.

The J gene is TRBJ1-1, the V gene TRBV6-2 or TRBV6-3; possibly TRBD1 for D (6 bases). Germline assignment: CDR1 MNHEY and CDR2 SVGEGT. V lost 1 base and J 0 bases, leaving 12 bases between the germline ends. The CDR3 loop spans 16 amino acids. CDR3 coding DNA: TGTGCCAGCAGTTACTGGGGGCCACCAATGAACACTGAAGCTTTCTTT. It encodes CASSYWGPPMNTEAFF.

V is TRBV24-1 and J is TRBJ1-5; no firm D call. CDR3 length: 14 residues. The V end lost 3 bases, the J end lost 6 bases, and 11 bases lay between the germline ends. Germline CDR1 is KGHDR and CDR2 is SFDVKD. The CDR3 region has the DNA TGTGCCACCAGTGATCTTACCTCCAGTCAGCCCCAGCATTTT. This encodes CATSDLTSSQPQHF.

This clone was counted a single time. The chain is built from TRBV4-1 and TRBJ2-7; maybe TRBD2 (6 bases). This CDR3 is 18 amino acids long. Trimming took 0 bases from V and 0 from J, leaving 18 bases between them. Germline lookup yields CDR1 MGHRA and CDR2 YSYEKL. DNA for the CDR3: TGCGCCAGCAGCCAAGATCGGGTTGCGGCCGGGAGCTCCTACGAGCAGTACTTC. Its protein is CASSQDRVAAGSSYEQYF.

The chain combines TRBV20-1 with TRBJ2-5, with 9 bases aligning to TRBD2. With 3 bases clipped from V and 2 bases from J, the junction kept 4 bases outside the gene matches. The CDR3 totals 14 residues. Looked up from germline, CDR1 is DFQATT and CDR2 is SNEGSKA (reference sequence). CDR3 sequence reads: CSASLAGLQETQYF. The CDR3 nucleotides read TGCAGTGCTAGTCTAGCGGGGTTACAAGAGACCCAGTACTTC.

V usage is TRBV29-1 and J usage is TRBJ1-2; TRBD1 agrees at 10 bases. The ends lost 3 bases at V and 6 bases at J; junction bases unmatched: 10. Per the germline V gene, CDR1 is SQVTM and CDR2 is ANQGSEA. The CDR3 is made up of 15 amino acids. The CDR3 DNA is TGCAGCGTTGAGACAGGGGGCCTCCTAGGACATGGCTACACCTTC. Translation gives CSVETGGLLGHGYTF.

The V gene is TRBV7-8, the J gene TRBJ1-1; D gene ambiguous. Trimming removed 1 base at V and 5 bases at J, with 11 bases between. The CDR3 extends over 14 amino acids. In germline, CDR1 is SGHVS, CDR2 FQNEAQ. CDR3 amino acids: CASSLEVEDTEAFF. In nucleotides, the CDR3 is TGTGCCAGCAGCTTAGAAGTGGAGGATACTGAAGCTTTCTTT.

V and J are TRBV7-9 and TRBJ1-1; TRBD1 is a possible D gene (6 bases). Germline lookup yields CDR1 SEHNR and CDR2 FQNEAQ (reference sequence). V lost 0 bases and J 1 base, leaving 9 bases between the germline ends. This CDR3 is built from 15 residues. As DNA, the CDR3 is TGTGCCAGCAGCTTAGCGGGGGCGTCGAACACTGAAGCTTTCTTT. Amino acids: CASSLAGASNTEAFF.

In this sample, this clone turned up once. The CDR3 sequence is CASSPQGDGTNEKLFF. CDR3 DNA sequence: TGTGCCAGTAGTCCCCAGGGGGACGGAACTAATGAAAAACTGTTTTTT. V is TRBV19 and J is TRBJ1-4, with 7 bases matching TRBD1. The CDR3 is made up of 16 amino acids. V lost 5 bases and J lost 1; bases outside the gene matches: 7. The V gene's germline CDR1 is LNHDA and CDR2 SQIVND (reference sequence).

This sequence joins TRBV3-1 (or the pseudogene TRBV3-2) and TRBJ1-6; 7 bases agree with TRBD1. The CDR3 is made up of 16 amino acids. Looked up from germline, CDR1 is LGHDT and CDR2 is YNNKEL (reference sequence). V shed 3 bases and J 9 bases; nucleotides not matched to a gene: 11. The CDR3 protein is CASSQAVGQKSSPLHF. CDR3 bases: TGTGCCAGCAGCCAGGCAGTGGGACAGAAATCTTCACCCCTCCACTTT.

The J gene is TRBJ1-1, the V gene TRBV11-3; D gene ambiguous. CDR3 size: 13 residues. Germline V gene sequence: CDR1 SGHNT, CDR2 YENEEA. Trimming cost V 8 bases and J 0 bases, with 10 bases left between them. The CDR3 DNA follows: TGTGCCAGCCGCGCCGGGATGAACACTGAAGCTTTCTTT. As protein: CASRAGMNTEAFF. Full variable domain (outside the CDR3, taken from reference TRBV11-3 and TRBJ1-1): EAGVVQSPRYKIIEKKQPVAFWCNPISGHNTLYWYLQNLGQGPELLIRYENEEAVDDSQLPKDRFSAERLKGVDSTLKIQPAELGDSAVYLCASRAGMNTEAFFGQGTRLTVV.

This sequence joins TRBV7-9 and TRBJ1-1; possibly TRBD1 for D (6 bases). Per germline, CDR1 SEHNR and CDR2 FQNEAQ (reference sequence). This CDR3 spans 14 amino acids. Trimming took off 4 bases at V and 3 bases at J, with 12 bases between the two ends. This CDR3 is CASSWGHGDTEAFF. CDR3 in DNA: TGTGCCAGCAGCTGGGGGCACGGGGACACTGAAGCTTTCTTT. The entire variable domain, with the rest obtained from reference TRBV7-9 and TRBJ1-1, is as follows: DTGVSQNPRHKITKRGQNVTFRCDPISEHNRLYWYRQTLGQGPEFLTYFQNEAQLEKSRLLSDRFSAERPKGSFSTLEIQRTEQGDSAMYLCASSWGHGDTEAFFGQGTRLTVV.

The chain joins TRBV21-1 to TRBJ2-4; the DNA was not used to check the table's D call, TRBD1. TRBV21-1 is reported as a pseudogene. The CDR3 length is 19 residues. The CDR3 sequence is CASSKESRPRQGTKNIQYF. The CDR3 DNA reads as TGTGCCAGCAGCAAAGAAAGCCGGCCGAGACAGGGAACCAAAAACATTCAGTACTTC.

The chain links TRBV24-1 to TRBJ1-2, with 7 bases matching TRBD1. V lost 9 bases, J lost 4 bases, and 1 base stayed unmatched. Germline loops: CDR1 KGHDR, CDR2 SFDVKD. CDR3 size: 11 residues. In DNA form, the CDR3 reads TGTGCCACCCAGGGGGGCTATGGCTACACCTTC. Amino acid sequence: CATQGGYGYTF.

V usage is TRBV15 and J usage is TRBJ2-7; 7 nucleotides agree with TRBD1. Germline assignment: CDR1 LNHNV and CDR2 YYDKDF (reference sequence). V lost 0 bases, J lost 10 bases, and 12 bases stayed unmatched. The CDR3 is 15 amino acids. The CDR3 DNA reads TGTGCCACCAGCAGAGAGACGCCTGGGACAGAACAACAGTACTTC. Translation: CATSRETPGTEQQYF.

DNA of the CDR3: TGTGCCAGCAGCTGGGCCCCCACAGGGTATAGCAATCAGCCCCAGCATTTT. Translation: CASSWAPTGYSNQPQHF. The chain employs TRBV7-9 and TRBJ1-5, with TRBD1 as a possible D gene (6 bases). V was cut by 4 bases and J by 0 bases, with 16 bases left in between. The CDR3 has 17 amino acids. CDR1 and CDR2 from the germline V gene are SEHNR and FQNEAQ (reference sequence).

This rearrangement joins TRBV30 to TRBJ2-1; 11 bases match TRBD1. The CDR3 runs 16 residues. V was clipped by 1 base and J by 1 base; unmatched bases: 3. The V gene's germline CDR1 is GTSNPN and CDR2 SVGIG (reference sequence). In nucleotides, the CDR3 is TGTGCCTGGAGTGCGGGACAGGGGGTATCCTACAATGAGCAGTTCTTC. This gives the protein CAWSAGQGVSYNEQFF.

The CDR3 DNA follows: TGTGCCAGCAGCTTTAAACTAGCGAATGAGCAGTTCTTC. The encoded protein is CASSFKLANEQFF. The J gene is TRBJ2-1, the V gene TRBV5-4, with 7 bases identical to TRBD2. In germline, CDR1 is SGHNT, CDR2 YYREEE (reference sequence). This CDR3 is 13 amino acids long. V shed 2 bases, J shed 7 bases, and the junction held 3 bases outside the gene matches.

The CDR3 nucleotides are TGTGCCAGTAGTATCCAGACAGGGGCCTACGAGCAGTACTTC. It encodes CASSIQTGAYEQYF. The chain is built from TRBV19 and TRBJ2-7, with TRBD1 matching 8 bases. CDR3 length: 14 amino acids. Trimming took 3 bases from V and 2 from J; bases not matched to a gene: 3. Germline V lookup: CDR1 LNHDA, CDR2 SQIVND (reference sequence).